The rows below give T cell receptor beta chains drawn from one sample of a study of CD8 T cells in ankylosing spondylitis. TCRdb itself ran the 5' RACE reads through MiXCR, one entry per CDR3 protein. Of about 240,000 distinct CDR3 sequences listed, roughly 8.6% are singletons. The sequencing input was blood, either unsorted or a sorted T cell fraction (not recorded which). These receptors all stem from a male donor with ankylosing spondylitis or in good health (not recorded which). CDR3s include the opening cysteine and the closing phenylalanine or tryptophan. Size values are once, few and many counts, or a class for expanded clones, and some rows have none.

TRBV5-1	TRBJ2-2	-	CASNLEGGGANTGELFF
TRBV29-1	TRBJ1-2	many	CSLYHNYGYTF
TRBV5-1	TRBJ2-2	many	CASSLAMGRGGTGELFF
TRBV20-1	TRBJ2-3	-	CSATISTDTQYF
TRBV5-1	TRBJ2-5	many	CASSLRHPRETQYF
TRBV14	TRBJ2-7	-	CASSHRQGRSYEQYF
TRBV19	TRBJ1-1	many	CASSMTGAGTEAFF
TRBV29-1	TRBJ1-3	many	CSVDTAGNTIYF
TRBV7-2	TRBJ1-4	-	CASSLRGPTNEKLFF
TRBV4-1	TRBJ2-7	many	CASSQDREQGSYEQYF
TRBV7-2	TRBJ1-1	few	CASRREVNTEAFF
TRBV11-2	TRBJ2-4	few	CASSSLAGSLAKNIQYF
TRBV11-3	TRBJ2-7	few	CASSPRPGSGDRLEQYF
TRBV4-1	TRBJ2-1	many	CASSQKLDPYNEQFF
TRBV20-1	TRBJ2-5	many	CSAHQQETQYF
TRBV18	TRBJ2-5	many	CASSPLAGTQETQYF
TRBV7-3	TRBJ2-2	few	CASSPRSGANTGELFF
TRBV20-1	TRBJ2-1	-	CSTALAGTNEQFF
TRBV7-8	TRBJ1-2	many	CASSLTQGEGYGYTF
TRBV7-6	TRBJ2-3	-	CASSLDLRNTQYF
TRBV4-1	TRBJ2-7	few	CASSQPGGGAYEQYF
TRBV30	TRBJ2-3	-	CAWSVHAGMADTQYF
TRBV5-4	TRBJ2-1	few	CASSLAAGGASYNEQFF
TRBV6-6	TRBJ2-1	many	CASRLAQGEQFF
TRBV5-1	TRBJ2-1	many	CASSLVGSGYNEQFF
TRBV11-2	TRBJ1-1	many	CASSSPVNTEAFF
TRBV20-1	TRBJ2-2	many	CSARGATGELFF
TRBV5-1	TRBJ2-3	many	CASTLGLATDTQYF
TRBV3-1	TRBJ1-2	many	CASWGATPRGQVGYTF
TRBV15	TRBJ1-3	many	CATSRATGNTIYF
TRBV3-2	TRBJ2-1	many	CASCPFPSGSSYNEQFF
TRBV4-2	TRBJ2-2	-	CASAKGILAYQSAGELFF
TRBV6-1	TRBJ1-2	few	CASHRQDAGYGYTF
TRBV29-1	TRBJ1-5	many	CSVRENSNQPQHF
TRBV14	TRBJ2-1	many	CASSPLGPREQFF
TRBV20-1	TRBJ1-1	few	CSARDGQWVQGTEAFF
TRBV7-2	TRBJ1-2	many	CASSLAPQGDGYTF
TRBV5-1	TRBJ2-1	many	CASSGTSGSSYEQFF
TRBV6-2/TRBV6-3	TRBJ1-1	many	CASGHTEAFF
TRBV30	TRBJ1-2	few	CAWTAGQGHYGYTF
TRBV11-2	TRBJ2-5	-	CASSLDRAGGPQYF
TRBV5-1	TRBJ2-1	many	CASSRGNEVDEQFF
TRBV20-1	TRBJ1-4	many	CSAKTGRGSNEKLFF
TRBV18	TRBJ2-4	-	CASSPDREGNIQYF
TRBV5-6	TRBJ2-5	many	CASSWTVQETQYF
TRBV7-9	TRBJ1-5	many	CASSEDNQPQHF
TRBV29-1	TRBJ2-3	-	CSVDGSTDTQYF
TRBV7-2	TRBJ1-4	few	CASSPYGRGVNEKLFF
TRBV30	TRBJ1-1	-	CAWSAGVTEAFF
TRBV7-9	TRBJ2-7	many	CASSLYGGTGETYEQYF
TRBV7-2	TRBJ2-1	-	CASSPRTGGLEQFF
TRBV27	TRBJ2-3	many	CASSPYLAGGPDTQYF
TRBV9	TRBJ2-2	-	CASSRDPVGTGELFF
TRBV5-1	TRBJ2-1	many	CASQRGGYNEQFF
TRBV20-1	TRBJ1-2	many	CSARGPDSSYGYTF
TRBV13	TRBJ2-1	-	CASSLGRQGRDQFF
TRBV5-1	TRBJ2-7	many	CASTWGVGYEQYF
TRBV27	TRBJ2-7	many	CASKVGQAFSYEQYF